This T cell receptor beta chain was retrieved from a study of T cell changes during pregnancy in multiple sclerosis. With 5 bases clipped from V and 0 bases from J, the junction kept 12 bases outside the gene matches. CDR1 is SGHVS, CDR2 FQNEAQ, per germline. This CDR3 has 19 residues. Clones were read by immunoSEQ multiplex PCR, and TCRdb kept only the in-frame ones, dropping some. The sample contains some 23,000 clones, around 88% of which appear only once. The sequence was obtained from a female donor in good health, enrolled as a control in a pregnancy study. The material was CD4+ T cells from peripheral blood mononuclear cells, obtained in the first trimester of pregnancy. The genes are TRBV7-8 and TRBJ2-6; 8 bases map to TRBD1. This CDR3 reads CASSTQTGQEGSGANVLTF. The CDR3 DNA is TGTGCCAGCAGCACTCAAACGGGACAGGAGGGCTCTGGGGCCAACGTCCTGACTTTC.